The next 31 T cell receptor beta chains were all read from a single sample in a study of shared clonotypes between healthy human individuals. Method: immunoSEQ multiplex PCR; TCRdb's copy keeps in-frame clones and lacks some. The repertoire has over a million clones, about 96% of them found once; the top ten carry more than 0.9%. The material sequenced was naive CD4+ T cells sorted from blood. The subset: CD45RA+ positively selected. The source is a man aged 25 to 45 in good health.

The V and J genes are TRBV11-2 and TRBJ2-5; TRBD2 matches 8 bases. Germline CDR1 is SGHAT and CDR2 is FQNNGV. This CDR3 is 16 amino acids long. The junction had 9 bases not matched to a gene; V was cut back by 1 base and J by 5 bases. The CDR3 DNA reads TGTGCCAGCAGCTTAGTTTCCGGGAGGGCCACGGAGACCCAGTACTTC. Encoded protein: CASSLVSGRATETQYF.

The CDR3 sequence: CASSIGLAGGEDTQYF. DNA for the CDR3: TGTGCCAGCAGTATTGGACTAGCGGGAGGTGAAGATACGCAGTATTTT. J is TRBJ2-3 and V is TRBV7-8; 14 bases fit TRBD2. Unmatched junction bases numbered 7, after V lost 6 bases and J lost 5 bases. Per germline, CDR1 SGHVS and CDR2 FQNEAQ. The CDR3 totals 16 residues. Using reference TRBV7-8 and TRBJ2-3 for the parts outside the CDR3, the full variable domain is GAGVSQSPRYKVAKRGQDVALRCDPISGHVSLFWYQQALGQGPEFLTYFQNEAQLDKSGLPSDRFFAERPEGSVSTLKIQRTQQEDSAVYLCASSIGLAGGEDTQYFGPGTRLTVL.

This sequence joins TRBV5-4 and TRBJ2-3, with TRBD2 identical over 8 bases. The ends lost 2 bases at V and 1 base at J; junction bases unmatched: 6. The CDR3 contains 16 residues. CDR1 SGHNT and CDR2 YYREEE come from the germline V gene (reference sequence). The CDR3 sequence is CASSLAGVDGTDTQYF. CDR3 nucleotides: TGTGCCAGCAGCTTAGCGGGAGTCGACGGCACAGATACGCAGTATTTT.

J is TRBJ1-1 and V is TRBV5-1; no firm D call. Germline values: CDR1 SGHRS, CDR2 YFSETQ. The CDR3 extends over 13 amino acids. Trimming removed 4 bases at V and 5 bases at J, with 12 bases between. This CDR3 is CASSTHGVTEAFF. CDR3 nucleotides: TGCGCCAGCAGCACTCATGGTGTGACTGAAGCTTTCTTT.

J is TRBJ2-1 and V is TRBV2; D call uncertain. Trimming took off 0 bases at V and 7 bases at J, with 4 bases between the two ends. There are 12 residues in the CDR3. Germline lookup yields CDR1 SNHLY and CDR2 FYNNEI. CDR3 DNA: TGTGCCAGCAGTGAAGCGCTGAATGAGCAGTTCTTC. This encodes CASSEALNEQFF.

The CDR3 sequence is CASSIRPVSTDTQYF. CDR3 bases: TGTGCCAGTAGTATTCGGCCCGTTAGCACAGATACGCAGTATTTT. This rearrangement joins TRBV19 to TRBJ2-3; the D is unclear. The CDR3 totals 15 residues. Trimming shortened V by 3 bases and J by 0 bases, and 10 bases separated the two germline ends. The germline V gene has CDR1 LNHDA and CDR2 SQIVND (reference sequence). Looking up the rest from reference TRBV19 and TRBJ2-3 gives the full variable domain: DGGITQSPKYLFRKEGQNVTLSCEQNLNHDAMYWYRQDPGQGLRLIYYSQIVNDFQKGDIAEGYSVSREKKESFPLTVTSAQKNPTAFYLCASSIRPVSTDTQYFGPGTRLTVL.

The rearrangement links TRBV28 to TRBJ2-1, with no clear D. Trimming stripped 11 bases from V and 8 bases from J, with 13 bases between. The CDR3 is made up of 11 amino acids. CDR1 MDHEN and CDR2 SYDVKM come from the germline V gene. In nucleotides, the CDR3 is TGTGCCGCGAGCCGTATCGATGAGCAGTTCTTC. It codes for CAASRIDEQFF.

The genes are TRBV29-1 and TRBJ2-3; possibly TRBD1 for D (6 bases). The V end was cut by 6 bases, the J end by 5 bases, with 21 bases between. The germline CDR1 and CDR2 sequences are SQVTM and ANQGSEA. This CDR3 comprises 15 residues. The CDR3 nucleotides read TGCAGCGTGGGGGCAAAGTTCCAACGAGGAGATACGCAGTATTTT. Protein sequence: CSVGAKFQRGDTQYF.

This chain connects TRBV18 to TRBJ1-4, with D maybe TRBD1 (5 bases). Trimming cost V 6 bases and J 0 bases, with 8 bases left between them. Germline CDR1 KGHSH, CDR2 LQKENI. This CDR3 comprises 14 residues. CDR3 sequence (DNA): TGTGCCAGCTCCCAGACAGCAACTAATGAAAAACTGTTTTTT. Amino acid sequence: CASSQTATNEKLFF.

V usage is TRBV28 and J usage is TRBJ1-2; 7 bases fit TRBD1. The CDR3 is made up of 15 amino acids. The J segment lost 5 bases and the V segment lost 7 bases, leaving 13 bases of the junction unmatched. The germline V gene encodes CDR1 MDHEN and CDR2 SYDVKM. DNA of the CDR3: TGTGCCAGCAATATGGGCGGGACAGATCATTATGGCTACACCTTC. As protein: CASNMGGTDHYGYTF.

This chain joins TRBV4-3 and TRBJ2-7; D possibly corresponds to TRBD2 (5 bases). The CDR3 has 13 amino acids. V was cut by 4 bases and J by 7 bases, with 14 bases left in between. Germline V lookup: CDR1 LGHNA, CDR2 YSLEER. CDR3 region: CASSPGLVGEQYF. The CDR3, as DNA: TGCGCCAGCAGCCCCGGACTCGTCGGGGAGCAGTACTTC.

This chain uses TRBV6-4 with TRBJ2-1, with no clear D. CDR3 length: 11 residues. The V gene's germline CDR1 is MRHNA and CDR2 SNTAGT. Trimming removed 1 base at V and 8 bases at J, with 3 bases between. As DNA, the CDR3 is TGTGCCAGCAGTGACTTCTATGAGCAGTTCTTC. As protein: CASSDFYEQFF.

The V and J genes are TRBV15 and TRBJ2-3; 9 bases match TRBD2. The V segment lost 5 bases and the J segment 4 bases; nucleotides outside the gene matches: 10. In germline, CDR1 is LNHNV, CDR2 YYDKDF (reference sequence). The CDR3 contains 16 residues. CDR3 coding DNA: TGTGCCACCAGCGCGCTAGCGGGAAGTGGGGCAGATACGCAGTATTTT. Its translation: CATSALAGSGADTQYF.

As regards this clone: This specimen includes other DNA sequences encoding the same CDR3. The CDR3 here is CASSLVGGNTEAFF. CDR3 DNA sequence: TGTGCCAGCAGCTTAGTCGGCGGGAACACTGAAGCTTTCTTT. V gene TRBV7-2 combines with J gene TRBJ1-1, with D unresolved. The CDR3 contains 14 residues. CDR1 SGHTA and CDR2 FQGNSA come from the germline V gene. The V gene lost 1 base and the J gene lost 1 base, with 7 bases spanning the gap.

The V and J genes are TRBV19 and TRBJ1-1, with unresolved D. The CDR3 is 17 amino acids. The V end lost 4 bases, the J end lost 1 base, and 19 bases lay between the germline ends. Germline V gene sequence: CDR1 LNHDA, CDR2 SQIVND (reference sequence). CDR3 bases: TGTGCCAGTAGTACGCTCCGGGCCAGCCCGAAGAACACTGAAGCTTTCTTT. This sequence encodes CASSTLRASPKNTEAFF.

The genes are TRBV28 and TRBJ2-7, with 10 bases matching TRBD2. From germline, CDR1 is MDHEN and CDR2 SYDVKM. J gave up 0 bases and V 5 bases, and 13 bases lay outside the gene matches. The CDR3 spans 18 residues. The DNA of the CDR3 is TGTGCCAGCAGTAGGGCGGGGGTAGCGGGAGGATTCTCCTACGAGCAGTACTTC. It yields the protein CASSRAGVAGGFSYEQYF.

The genes are TRBV27 and TRBJ2-1; D remains ambiguous. Germline CDR1 is MNHEY and CDR2 is SMNVEV (reference sequence). The CDR3 is 14 amino acids. V was cut by 5 bases and J by 5 bases, with 13 bases left in between. The CDR3 nucleotides are TGTGCCAGCAGTCCCCGCGGAACTAACAATGAGCAGTTCTTC. Residues: CASSPRGTNNEQFF.

This rearrangement joins TRBV2 to TRBJ2-1; 9 positions match TRBD1. V shed 5 bases, J shed 3 bases, and the junction held 5 bases outside the gene matches. CDR1 and CDR2 (germline): SNHLY, FYNNEI. The CDR3 runs 15 residues. CDR3: CASSPTGGLYNEQFF. The CDR3 coding sequence is TGTGCCAGCAGTCCAACAGGGGGCCTCTACAATGAGCAGTTCTTC.

The rearrangement uses TRBV2 and TRBJ1-1, with D unresolved. V lost 4 bases to trimming and J lost 3 bases, with 9 bases between them. The CDR3 has 13 residues. CDR1 is SNHLY, CDR2 FYNNEI, per germline. Here the CDR3 reads CASSVDRDTEAFF. CDR3 in DNA: TGTGCCAGCAGTGTCGACCGAGACACTGAAGCTTTCTTT. The full variable domain, its missing parts supplied by reference TRBV2 and TRBJ1-1, is EPEVTQTPSHQVTQMGQEVILRCVPISNHLYFYWYRQILGQKVEFLVSFYNNEISEKSEIFDDQFSVERPDGSNFTLKIRSTKLEDSAMYFCASSVDRDTEAFFGQGTRLTVV.

The chain recombines TRBV5-1 with TRBJ2-7; unclear D gene. The ends were cut back, 0 bases at V and 2 bases at J, with 9 bases in the middle. The CDR3 is made up of 14 amino acids. Germline values: CDR1 SGHRS, CDR2 YFSETQ. The CDR3 sequence: CASSLEGRPYEQYF. The DNA of the CDR3 is TGCGCCAGCAGCTTGGAGGGCAGACCCTACGAGCAGTACTTC.

This clone has only one observation. The chain has TRBV19 and TRBJ2-7; 12 nucleotides align to TRBD2. The germline gives CDR1 LNHDA, CDR2 SQIVND (reference sequence). The length of the CDR3 is 15 residues. Losses at the gene ends were 6 bases for V and 3 bases for J; bases not matched to a gene: 6. CDR3 amino acids: CASRLAGGPGYEQYF. The CDR3 coding sequence is TGTGCCAGTAGGCTAGCGGGAGGGCCGGGCTACGAGCAGTACTTC.

The rearrangement links TRBV29-1 to TRBJ2-3, with no clear D. The ends were cut back, 6 bases at V and 0 bases at J, with 10 bases in the middle. The CDR3 contains 13 residues. Germline CDR1 reads SQVTM; CDR2 reads ANQGSEA. This CDR3 reads CSVSGGSTDTQYF. The CDR3 nucleotides read TGCAGCGTCTCGGGCGGTAGCACAGATACGCAGTATTTT.

Comments on this clone: Other DNA sequences from this sample encode an identical CDR3 as well. V and J are TRBV7-9 and TRBJ1-4; D unresolved. Per the germline V gene, CDR1 is SEHNR and CDR2 is FQNEAQ (reference sequence). The ends were cut back, 2 bases at V and 0 bases at J, with 4 bases in the middle. The CDR3 consists of 14 residues. CDR3 loop: CASSLSATNEKLFF. The CDR3 bases are TGTGCCAGCAGCTTAAGTGCAACTAATGAAAAACTGTTTTTT.

V and J are TRBV5-5 and TRBJ1-1; no reliable D call. There are 17 residues in the CDR3. The germline gives CDR1 SGHKS, CDR2 YYEKEE (reference sequence). V was clipped by 3 bases and J by 1 base, with 19 bases between them. The CDR3: CASSSDGATFGNTEAFF. The CDR3 DNA reads as TGTGCCAGCAGCTCGGACGGTGCTACGTTTGGGAACACTGAAGCTTTCTTT.

The rearrangement joins TRBV27 to TRBJ1-5; 7 bases line up with TRBD1. With 3 bases clipped from V and 5 bases from J, the junction kept 10 bases outside the gene matches. Looked up from germline, CDR1 is MNHEY and CDR2 is SMNVEV (reference sequence). This CDR3 spans 16 amino acids. The CDR3 DNA follows: TGTGCCAGCAGTTTGTCAACAGGGGCGGGGTATCAGCCCCAGCATTTT. Its translation is CASSLSTGAGYQPQHF.

CDR3 region: CASSEGTSGGVLQETQYF. CDR3 sequence (DNA): TGTGCCAGCAGCGAAGGGACTAGCGGGGGGGTTCTCCAAGAGACCCAGTACTTC. The V call is TRBV9, the J call TRBJ2-5; TRBD2 matches 16 bases. The trim removed 3 bases at V and 1 base at J, leaving 6 bases unmatched. Germline CDR1 SGDLS, CDR2 YYNGEE. The CDR3 contains 18 residues.

V is TRBV27 and J is TRBJ2-7, with D unresolved. Germline V lookup: CDR1 MNHEY, CDR2 SMNVEV (reference sequence). V was cut by 3 bases and J by 5 bases, with 17 bases left in between. The CDR3 loop spans 15 amino acids. CDR3 DNA: TGTGCCAGCAGTTTCGACCGCATCAAGGATGACGAGCAGTACTTC. Encoded protein: CASSFDRIKDDEQYF.

The rearrangement uses TRBV18 and TRBJ2-1; 9 bases match TRBD2. Per the germline V gene, CDR1 is KGHSH and CDR2 is LQKENI. This CDR3 has 16 amino acids. V shed 2 bases and J 4 bases; nucleotides not matched to a gene: 6. CDR3 bases: TGTGCCAGCTCACCAGCGAGGACTAGCGCTTACAATGAGCAGTTCTTC. Protein product: CASSPARTSAYNEQFF.

This clone was counted once. The chain carries TRBV11-2 and TRBJ2-5; D uncertain. There are 14 residues in the CDR3. The V gene lost 2 bases and the J gene lost 2 bases, with 9 bases spanning the gap. The germline V gene encodes CDR1 SGHAT and CDR2 FQNNGV. The chain's CDR3 is CASSLTYPQETQYF. In DNA form, the CDR3 reads TGTGCCAGCAGCTTAACCTACCCGCAAGAGACCCAGTACTTC.

The chain combines TRBV5-8 with TRBJ2-5; D gene ambiguous. CDR3 length: 14 amino acids. Trimming took off 3 bases at V and 0 bases at J, with 9 bases between the two ends. CDR1 SGHTS and CDR2 YDEGEE come from the germline V gene. CDR3 amino acids: CASSYGLYQETQYF. The CDR3 DNA reads as TGTGCCAGCAGCTACGGGCTGTACCAAGAGACCCAGTACTTC. The whole variable domain, filled in from reference TRBV5-8 and TRBJ2-5, reads EAGVTQSPTHLIKTRGQQATLRCSPISGHTSVYWYQQALGLGLQFLLWYDEGEERNRGNFPPRFSGRQFPNYSSELNVNALELEDSALYLCASSYGLYQETQYFGPGTRLLVL.

V is TRBV10-3 and J is TRBJ1-1, with TRBD1 matching 9 bases. The CDR3 covers 13 residues. Losses at the gene ends were 4 bases for V and 3 bases for J; bases not matched to a gene: 0. CDR1 and CDR2 (germline): ENHRY, SYGVKD. The CDR3 region is CAISGQGDTEAFF. CDR3 nucleotide sequence: TGTGCCATCAGTGGACAGGGGGACACTGAAGCTTTCTTT.